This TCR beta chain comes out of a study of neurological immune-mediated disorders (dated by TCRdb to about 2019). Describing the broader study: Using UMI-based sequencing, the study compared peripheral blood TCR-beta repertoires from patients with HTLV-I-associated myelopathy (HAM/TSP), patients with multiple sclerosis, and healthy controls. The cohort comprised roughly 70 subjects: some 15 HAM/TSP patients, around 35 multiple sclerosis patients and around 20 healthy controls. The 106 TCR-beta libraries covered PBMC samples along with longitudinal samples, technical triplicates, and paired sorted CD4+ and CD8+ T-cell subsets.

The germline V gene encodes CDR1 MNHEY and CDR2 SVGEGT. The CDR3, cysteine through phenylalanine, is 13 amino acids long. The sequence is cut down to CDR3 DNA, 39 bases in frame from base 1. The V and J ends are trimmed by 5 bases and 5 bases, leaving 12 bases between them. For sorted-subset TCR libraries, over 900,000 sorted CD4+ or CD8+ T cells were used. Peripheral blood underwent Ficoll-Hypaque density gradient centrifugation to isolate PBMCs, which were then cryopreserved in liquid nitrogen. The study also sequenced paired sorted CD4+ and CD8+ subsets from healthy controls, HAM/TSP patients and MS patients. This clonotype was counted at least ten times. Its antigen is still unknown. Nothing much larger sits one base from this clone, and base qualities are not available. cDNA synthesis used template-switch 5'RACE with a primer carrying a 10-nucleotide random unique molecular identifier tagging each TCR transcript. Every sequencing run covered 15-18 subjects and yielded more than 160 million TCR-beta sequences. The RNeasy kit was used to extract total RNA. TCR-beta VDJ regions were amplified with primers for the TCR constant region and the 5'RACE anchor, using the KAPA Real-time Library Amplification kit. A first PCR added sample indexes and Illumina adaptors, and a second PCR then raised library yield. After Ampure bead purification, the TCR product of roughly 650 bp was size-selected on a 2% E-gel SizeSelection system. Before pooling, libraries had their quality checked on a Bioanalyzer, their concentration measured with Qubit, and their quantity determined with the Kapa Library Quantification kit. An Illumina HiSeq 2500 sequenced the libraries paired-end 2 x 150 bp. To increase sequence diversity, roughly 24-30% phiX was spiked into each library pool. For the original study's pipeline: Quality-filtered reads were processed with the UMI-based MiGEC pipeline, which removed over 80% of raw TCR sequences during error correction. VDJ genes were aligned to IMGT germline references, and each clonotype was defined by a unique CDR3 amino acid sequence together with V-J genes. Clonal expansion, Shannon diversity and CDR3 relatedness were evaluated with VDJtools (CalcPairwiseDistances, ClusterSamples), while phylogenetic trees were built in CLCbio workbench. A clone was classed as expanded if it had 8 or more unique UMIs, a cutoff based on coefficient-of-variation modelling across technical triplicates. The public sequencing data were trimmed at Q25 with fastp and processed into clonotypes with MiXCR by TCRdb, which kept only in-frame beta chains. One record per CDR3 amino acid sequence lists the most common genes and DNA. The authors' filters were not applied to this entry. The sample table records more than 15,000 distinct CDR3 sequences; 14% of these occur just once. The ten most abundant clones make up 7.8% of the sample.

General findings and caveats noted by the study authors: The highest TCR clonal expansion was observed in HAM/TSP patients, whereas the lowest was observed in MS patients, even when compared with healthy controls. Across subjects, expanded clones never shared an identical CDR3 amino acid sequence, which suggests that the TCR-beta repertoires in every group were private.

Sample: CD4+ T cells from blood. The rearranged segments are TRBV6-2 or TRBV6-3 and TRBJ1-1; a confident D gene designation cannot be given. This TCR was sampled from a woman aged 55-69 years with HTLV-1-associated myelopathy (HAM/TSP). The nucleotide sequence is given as TGTGCCAGCAGTCTAGGACTGGAGACTGAAGCTTTCTTT. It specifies CASSLGLETEAFF.